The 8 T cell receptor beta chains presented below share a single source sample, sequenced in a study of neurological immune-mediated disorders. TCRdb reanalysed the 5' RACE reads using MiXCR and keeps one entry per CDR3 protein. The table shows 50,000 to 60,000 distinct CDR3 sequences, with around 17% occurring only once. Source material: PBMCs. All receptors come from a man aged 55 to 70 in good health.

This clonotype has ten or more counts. As DNA, the CDR3 is TGCAGTGCTAGAGATCTGGGAGGCGGCCAGCCCCAGCATTTT. Translation: CSARDLGGGQPQHF. The rearrangement links TRBV20-1 to TRBJ1-5, with no clear D. The CDR3 is 14 residues long. Germline V gives CDR1 DFQATT, CDR2 SNEGSKA (reference sequence). Trimming shortened V by 0 bases and J by 7 bases, and 13 bases separated the two germline ends.

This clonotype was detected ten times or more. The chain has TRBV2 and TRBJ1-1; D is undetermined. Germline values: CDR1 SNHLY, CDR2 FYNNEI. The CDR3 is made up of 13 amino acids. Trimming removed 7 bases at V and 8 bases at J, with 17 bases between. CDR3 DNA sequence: TGTGCCAGCACCCTCGGGTCGGGAGTGGAAGCTTTCTTT. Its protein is CASTLGSGVEAFF.

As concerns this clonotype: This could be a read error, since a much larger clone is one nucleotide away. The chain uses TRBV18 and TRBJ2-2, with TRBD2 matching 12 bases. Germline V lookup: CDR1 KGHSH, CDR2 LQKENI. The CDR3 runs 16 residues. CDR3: CASSRLAGEDTGEPFF. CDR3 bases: TGTGCCAGCTCACGACTAGCGGGAGAGGACACCGGGGAGCCGTTTTTT. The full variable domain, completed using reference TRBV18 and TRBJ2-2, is NAGVMQNPRHLVRRRGQEARLRCSPMKGHSHVYWYRQLPEEGLKFMVYLQKENIIDESGMPKERFSAEFPKEGPSILRIQQVVRGDSAAYFCASSRLAGEDTGEPFFGEGSRLTVL.

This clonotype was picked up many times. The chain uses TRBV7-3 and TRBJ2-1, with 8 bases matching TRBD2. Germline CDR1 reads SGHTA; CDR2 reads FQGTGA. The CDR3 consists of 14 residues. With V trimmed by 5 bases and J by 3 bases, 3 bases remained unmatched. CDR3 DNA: TGTGCCAGCAGCCCCGGGACTAGCTACAATGAGCAGTTCTTC. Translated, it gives CASSPGTSYNEQFF.

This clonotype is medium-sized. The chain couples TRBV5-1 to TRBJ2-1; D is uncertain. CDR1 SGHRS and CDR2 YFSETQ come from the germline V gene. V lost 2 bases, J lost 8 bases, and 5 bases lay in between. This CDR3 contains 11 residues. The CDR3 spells CASSFSDEQFF. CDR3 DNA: TGCGCCAGCAGCTTTTCGGATGAGCAGTTCTTC.

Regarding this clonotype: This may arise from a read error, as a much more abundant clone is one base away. In DNA, the CDR3 is TGTGCCAGCAGCTTAGGTGTACCCGGGCGGGGTGAAGTGGGGAGGCAGTACTTC. As protein: CASSLGVPGRGEVGRQYF. This rearrangement joins TRBV7-8 to TRBJ2-7; D is possibly TRBD2 (6 bases). V lost 1 base to trimming and J lost 9 bases, with 28 bases between them. The CDR3 is 18 residues long. The germline gives CDR1 SGHVS, CDR2 FQNEAQ.

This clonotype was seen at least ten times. CDR3 amino acids: CSARPTGGTDQPQHF. The CDR3 region has the DNA TGCAGTGCGCGCCCGACAGGGGGGACGGATCAGCCCCAGCATTTT. The V gene is TRBV20-1, the J gene TRBJ1-5, with TRBD1 matching 9 bases. Germline lookup yields CDR1 DFQATT and CDR2 SNEGSKA (reference sequence). CDR3 length equals 15 residues. Trimming cost V 6 bases and J 5 bases; bases outside gene matches: 11.

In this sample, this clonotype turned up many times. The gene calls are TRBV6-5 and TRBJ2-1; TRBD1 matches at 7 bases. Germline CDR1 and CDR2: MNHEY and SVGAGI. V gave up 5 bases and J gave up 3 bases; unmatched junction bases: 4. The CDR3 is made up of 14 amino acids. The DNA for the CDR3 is TGTGCCAGCAGTGCAGGGACAGACTACAATGAGCAGTTCTTC. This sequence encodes CASSAGTDYNEQFF.